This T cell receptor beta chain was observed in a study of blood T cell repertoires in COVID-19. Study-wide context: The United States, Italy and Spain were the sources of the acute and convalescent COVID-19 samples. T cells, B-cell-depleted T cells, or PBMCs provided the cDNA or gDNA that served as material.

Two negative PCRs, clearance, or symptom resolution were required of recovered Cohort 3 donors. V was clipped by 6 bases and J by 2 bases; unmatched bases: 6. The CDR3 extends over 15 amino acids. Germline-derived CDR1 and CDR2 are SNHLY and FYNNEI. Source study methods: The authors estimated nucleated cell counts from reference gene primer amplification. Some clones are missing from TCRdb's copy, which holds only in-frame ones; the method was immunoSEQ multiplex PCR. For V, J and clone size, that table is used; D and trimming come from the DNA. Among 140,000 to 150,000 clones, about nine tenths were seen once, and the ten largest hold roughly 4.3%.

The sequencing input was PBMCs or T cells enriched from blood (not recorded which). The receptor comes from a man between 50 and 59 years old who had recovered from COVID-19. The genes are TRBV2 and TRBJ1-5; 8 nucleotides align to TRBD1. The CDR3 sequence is CASSFQQGGNQPQHF. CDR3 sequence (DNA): TGTGCCAGCAGCTTCCAACAGGGGGGCAATCAGCCCCAGCATTTT. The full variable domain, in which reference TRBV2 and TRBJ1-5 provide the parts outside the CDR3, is EPEVTQTPSHQVTQMGQEVILRCVPISNHLYFYWYRQILGQKVEFLVSFYNNEISEKSEIFDDQFSVERPDGSNFTLKIRSTKLEDSAMYFCASSFQQGGNQPQHFGDGTRLSIL.